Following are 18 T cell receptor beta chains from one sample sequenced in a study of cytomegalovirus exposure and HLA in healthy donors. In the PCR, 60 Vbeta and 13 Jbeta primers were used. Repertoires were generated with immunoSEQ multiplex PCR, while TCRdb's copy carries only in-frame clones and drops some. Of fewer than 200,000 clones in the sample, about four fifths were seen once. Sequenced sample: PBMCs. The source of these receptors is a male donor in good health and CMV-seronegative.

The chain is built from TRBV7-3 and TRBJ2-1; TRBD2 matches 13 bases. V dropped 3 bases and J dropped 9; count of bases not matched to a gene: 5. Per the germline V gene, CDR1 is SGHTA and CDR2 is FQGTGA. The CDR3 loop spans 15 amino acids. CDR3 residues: CASSFGTSGIGEQFF. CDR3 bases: TGTGCCAGCAGCTTCGGGACTAGCGGGATCGGTGAGCAGTTCTTC.

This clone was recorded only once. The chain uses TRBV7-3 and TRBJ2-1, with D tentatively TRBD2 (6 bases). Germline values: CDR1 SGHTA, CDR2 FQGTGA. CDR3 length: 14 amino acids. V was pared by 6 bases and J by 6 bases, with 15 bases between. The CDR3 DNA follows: TGTGCCAGCAGGGAGGGGTCCGGACTCAATGAGCAGTTCTTC. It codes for CASREGSGLNEQFF.

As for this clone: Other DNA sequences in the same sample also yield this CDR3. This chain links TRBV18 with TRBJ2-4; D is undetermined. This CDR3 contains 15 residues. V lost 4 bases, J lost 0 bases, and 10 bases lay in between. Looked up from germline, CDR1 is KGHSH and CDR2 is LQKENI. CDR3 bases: TGTGCCAGCTCACTCGCCTCAGGAGCCAAAAACATTCAGTACTTC. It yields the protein CASSLASGAKNIQYF. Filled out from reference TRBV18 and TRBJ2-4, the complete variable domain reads NAGVMQNPRHLVRRRGQEARLRCSPMKGHSHVYWYRQLPEEGLKFMVYLQKENIIDESGMPKERFSAEFPKEGPSILRIQQVVRGDSAAYFCASSLASGAKNIQYFGAGTRLSVL.

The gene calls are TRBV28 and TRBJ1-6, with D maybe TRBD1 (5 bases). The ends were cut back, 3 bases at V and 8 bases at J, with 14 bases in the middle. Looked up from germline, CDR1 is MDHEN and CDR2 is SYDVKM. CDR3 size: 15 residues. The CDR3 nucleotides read TGTGCCAGCAGTTTCCCGGGACTGAAAGATTCACCCCTCCACTTT. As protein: CASSFPGLKDSPLHF.

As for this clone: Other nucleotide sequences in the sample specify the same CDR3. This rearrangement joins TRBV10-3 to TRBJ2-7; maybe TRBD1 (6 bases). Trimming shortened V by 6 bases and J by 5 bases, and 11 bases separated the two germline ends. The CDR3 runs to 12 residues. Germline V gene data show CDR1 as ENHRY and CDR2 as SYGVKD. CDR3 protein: CAIRPRGNEQYF. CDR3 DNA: TGTGCCATCAGACCGAGGGGGAACGAGCAGTACTTC.

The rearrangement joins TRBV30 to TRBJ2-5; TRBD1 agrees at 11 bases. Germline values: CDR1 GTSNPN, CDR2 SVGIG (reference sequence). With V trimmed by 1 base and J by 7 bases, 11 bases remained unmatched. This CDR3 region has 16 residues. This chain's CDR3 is CAWSAGTGGTLRTQYF. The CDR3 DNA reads TGTGCCTGGAGTGCCGGGACAGGGGGGACCTTGCGGACCCAGTACTTC. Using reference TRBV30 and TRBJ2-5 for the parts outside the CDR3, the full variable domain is SQTIHQWPATLVQPVGSPLSLECTVEGTSNPNLYWYRQAAGRGLQLLFYSVGIGQISSEVPQNLSASRPQDRQFILSSKKLLLSDSGFYLCAWSAGTGGTLRTQYFGPGTRLLVL.

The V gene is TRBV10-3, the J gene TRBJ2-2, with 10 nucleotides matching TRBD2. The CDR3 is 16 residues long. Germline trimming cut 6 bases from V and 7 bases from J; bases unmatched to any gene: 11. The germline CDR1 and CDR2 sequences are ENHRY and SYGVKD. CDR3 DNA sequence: TGTGCCATCAGAGGAGGGGGGACTAGCGTTGGCGGGGAGCTGTTTTTT. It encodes CAIRGGGTSVGGELFF.

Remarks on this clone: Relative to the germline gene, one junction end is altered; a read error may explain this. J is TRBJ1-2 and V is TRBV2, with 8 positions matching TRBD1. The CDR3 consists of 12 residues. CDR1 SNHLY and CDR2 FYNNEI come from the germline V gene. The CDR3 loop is CASSETGTGDLF. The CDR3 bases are TGTGCCAGCAGTGAAACCGGGACAGGCGACCTGTTC. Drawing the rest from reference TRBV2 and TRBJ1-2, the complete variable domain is EPEVTQTPSHQVTQMGQEVILRCVPISNHLYFYWYRQILGQKVEFLVSFYNNEISEKSEIFDDQFSVERPDGSNFTLKIRSTKLEDSAMYFCASSETGTGDLFGSGTRLTVV.

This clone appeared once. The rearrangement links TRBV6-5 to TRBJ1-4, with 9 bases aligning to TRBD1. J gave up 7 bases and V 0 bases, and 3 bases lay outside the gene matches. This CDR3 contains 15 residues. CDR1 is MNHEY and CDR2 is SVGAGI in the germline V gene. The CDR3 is CASSYSGQGAEKLFF. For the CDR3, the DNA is TGTGCCAGCAGTTACTCGGGACAGGGCGCTGAAAAACTGTTTTTT.

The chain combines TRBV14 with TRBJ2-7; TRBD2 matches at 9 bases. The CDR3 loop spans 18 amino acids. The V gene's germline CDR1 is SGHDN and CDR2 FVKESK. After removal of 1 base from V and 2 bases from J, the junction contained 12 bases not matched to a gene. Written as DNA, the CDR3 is TGTGCCAGCAGCCAAGGAGGGCTAGCGGGGTCCCTCCCCTACGAGCAGTACTTC. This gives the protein CASSQGGLAGSLPYEQYF.

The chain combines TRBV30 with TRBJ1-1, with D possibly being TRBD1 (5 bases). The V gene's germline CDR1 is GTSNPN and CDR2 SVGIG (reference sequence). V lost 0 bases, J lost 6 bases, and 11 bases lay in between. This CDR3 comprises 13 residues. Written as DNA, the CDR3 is TGTGCCTGGAGTGTACGGGGGACGGCTGAAGCTTTCTTT. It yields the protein CAWSVRGTAEAFF.

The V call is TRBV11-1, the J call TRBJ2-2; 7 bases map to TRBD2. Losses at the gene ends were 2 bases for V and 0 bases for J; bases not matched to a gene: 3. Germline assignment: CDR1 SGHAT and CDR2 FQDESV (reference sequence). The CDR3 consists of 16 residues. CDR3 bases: TGTGCCAGCAGCTTACGGGCGGGAGCGAACACCGGGGAGCTGTTTTTT. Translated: CASSLRAGANTGELFF.

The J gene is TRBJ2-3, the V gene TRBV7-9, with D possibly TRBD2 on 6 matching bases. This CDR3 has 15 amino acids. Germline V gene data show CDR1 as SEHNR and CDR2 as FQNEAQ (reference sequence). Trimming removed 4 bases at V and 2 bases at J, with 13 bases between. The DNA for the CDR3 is TGTGCCAGCAGCTCCACGGGACTTACCACAGATACGCAGTATTTT. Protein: CASSSTGLTTDTQYF. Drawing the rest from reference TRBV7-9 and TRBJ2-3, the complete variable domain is DTGVSQNPRHKITKRGQNVTFRCDPISEHNRLYWYRQTLGQGPEFLTYFQNEAQLEKSRLLSDRFSAERPKGSFSTLEIQRTEQGDSAMYLCASSSTGLTTDTQYFGPGTRLTVL.

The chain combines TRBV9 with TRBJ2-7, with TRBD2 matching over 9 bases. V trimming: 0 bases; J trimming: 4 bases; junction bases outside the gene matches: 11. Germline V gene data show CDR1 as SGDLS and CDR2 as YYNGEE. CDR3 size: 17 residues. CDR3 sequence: CASSVGLAGQFGYEQYF. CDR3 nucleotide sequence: TGTGCCAGCAGCGTAGGTCTAGCGGGACAGTTCGGATACGAGCAGTACTTC.

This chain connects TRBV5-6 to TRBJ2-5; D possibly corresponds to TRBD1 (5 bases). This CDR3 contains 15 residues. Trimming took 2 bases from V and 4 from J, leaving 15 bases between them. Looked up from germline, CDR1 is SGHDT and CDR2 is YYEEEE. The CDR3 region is CASSFPLDQGETQYF. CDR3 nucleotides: TGTGCCAGCAGCTTCCCCCTGGATCAGGGAGAGACCCAGTACTTC. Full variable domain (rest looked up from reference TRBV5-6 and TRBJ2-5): DAGVTQSPTHLIKTRGQQVTLRCSPKSGHDTVSWYQQALGQGPQFIFQYYEEEERQRGNFPDRFSGHQFPNYSSELNVNALLLGDSALYLCASSFPLDQGETQYFGPGTRLLVL.

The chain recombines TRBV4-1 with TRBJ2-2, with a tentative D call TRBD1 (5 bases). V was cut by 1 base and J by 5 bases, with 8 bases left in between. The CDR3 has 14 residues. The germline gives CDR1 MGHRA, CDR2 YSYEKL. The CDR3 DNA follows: TGCGCCAGCAGCCAAGGACAGAGGACCGGGGAGCTGTTTTTT. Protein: CASSQGQRTGELFF.

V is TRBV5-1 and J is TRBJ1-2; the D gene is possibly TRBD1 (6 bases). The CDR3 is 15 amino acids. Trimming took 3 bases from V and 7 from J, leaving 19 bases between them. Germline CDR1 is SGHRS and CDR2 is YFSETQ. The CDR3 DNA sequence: TGCGCCAGCAGCTCCGGGACATCTCTCGTGGGTGGCTACACCTTC. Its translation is CASSSGTSLVGGYTF.

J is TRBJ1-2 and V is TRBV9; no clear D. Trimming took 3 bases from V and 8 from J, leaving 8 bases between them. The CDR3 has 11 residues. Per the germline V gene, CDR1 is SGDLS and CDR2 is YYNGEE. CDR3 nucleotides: TGTGCCAGCAGCGCCGTGGAGGGCTACACCTTC. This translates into CASSAVEGYTF.